This record looks at one T cell receptor beta chain sequence and its context. CDR3 length: 17 residues. The V gene end was trimmed by 4 bases and the J gene end by 5 bases; junction bases not matched to a gene: 16. CDR1 and CDR2 (germline): SQVTM, ANQGSEA. Primers included in the PCR were 60 Vbeta and 13 Jbeta primers. Profiling relied on immunoSEQ multiplex PCR, and the TCRdb table lists in-frame clones only, not all of them. The sample is made up of tens of thousands of clones, and the top ten hold around 5% of it. The data were taken from a study of cytomegalovirus exposure and HLA in healthy donors.

Sample: PBMCs. The sequence was collected from a young man in good health and CMV-seropositive. The chain combines TRBV29-1 with TRBJ2-1; TRBD1 aligns across 8 bases. CDR3: CSVGYMPRDRSDNEQFF. The CDR3 nucleotides are TGCAGCGTTGGATATATGCCCCGGGACAGGTCTGACAATGAGCAGTTCTTC.